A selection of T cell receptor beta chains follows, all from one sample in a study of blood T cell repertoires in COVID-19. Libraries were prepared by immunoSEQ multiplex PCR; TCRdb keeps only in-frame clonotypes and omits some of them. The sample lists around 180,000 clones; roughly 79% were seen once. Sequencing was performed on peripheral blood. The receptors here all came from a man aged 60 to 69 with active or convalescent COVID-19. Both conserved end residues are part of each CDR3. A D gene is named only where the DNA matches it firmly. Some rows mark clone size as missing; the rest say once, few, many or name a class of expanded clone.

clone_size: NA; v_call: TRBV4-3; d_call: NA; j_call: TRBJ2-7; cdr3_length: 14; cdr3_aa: CASSQAPSVYEQYF; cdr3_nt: TGCGCCAGCAGCCAAGCGCCCAGCGTATACGAGCAGTACTTC
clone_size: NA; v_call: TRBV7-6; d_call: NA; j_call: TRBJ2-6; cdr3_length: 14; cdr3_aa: CASSQASGANVLTF; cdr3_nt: TGTGCCAGCAGCCAGGCCTCTGGGGCCAACGTCCTGACTTTC
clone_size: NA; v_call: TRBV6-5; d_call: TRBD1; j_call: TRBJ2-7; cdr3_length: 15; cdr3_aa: CASLAPGDRAYEQYF; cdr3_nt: TGTGCCAGCTTAGCCCCAGGGGACAGAGCCTACGAGCAGTACTTC
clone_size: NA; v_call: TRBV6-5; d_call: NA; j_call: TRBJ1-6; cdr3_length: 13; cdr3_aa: CASRRLTDSPLHF; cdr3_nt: TGTGCCAGCAGGAGACTTACTGATTCACCCCTCCACTTT
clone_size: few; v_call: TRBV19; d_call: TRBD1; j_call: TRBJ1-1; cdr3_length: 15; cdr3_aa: CASSPDRVLGTEAFF; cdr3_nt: TGTGCCAGTAGTCCCGACAGGGTCCTCGGCACTGAAGCTTTCTTT
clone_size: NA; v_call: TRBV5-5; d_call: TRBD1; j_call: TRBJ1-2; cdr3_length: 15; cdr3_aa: CASSSGQGLGYGYTF; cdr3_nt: TGTGCCAGCAGCTCTGGACAGGGGCTCGGCTATGGCTACACCTTC
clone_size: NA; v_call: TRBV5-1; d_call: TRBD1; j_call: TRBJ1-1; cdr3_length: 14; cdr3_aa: CASSMYRGNTEAFF; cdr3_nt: TGCGCCAGCAGCATGTACAGGGGAAACACTGAAGCTTTCTTT
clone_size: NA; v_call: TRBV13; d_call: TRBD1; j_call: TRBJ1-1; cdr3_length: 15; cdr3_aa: CASSLVLRGQRRAFF; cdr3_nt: TGTGCCAGCAGCTTAGTCCTCAGGGGGCAAAGAAGAGCTTTCTTT
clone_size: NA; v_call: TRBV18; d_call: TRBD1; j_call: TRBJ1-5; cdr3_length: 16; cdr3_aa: CASSQSQGVSNQPQHF; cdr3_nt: TGTGCCAGCTCTCAATCACAGGGGGTATCCAATCAGCCCCAGCATTTT
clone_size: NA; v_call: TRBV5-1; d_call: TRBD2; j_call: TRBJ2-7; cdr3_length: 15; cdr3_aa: CASRKASGTSYEQYF; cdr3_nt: TGCGCCAGCAGGAAGGCTAGCGGGACCTCCTACGAGCAGTACTTC
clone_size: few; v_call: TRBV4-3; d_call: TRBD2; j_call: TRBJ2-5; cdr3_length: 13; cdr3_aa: CASSLGEGETQYF; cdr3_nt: TGCGCCAGCAGCCTAGGGGAGGGAGAGACCCAGTACTTC
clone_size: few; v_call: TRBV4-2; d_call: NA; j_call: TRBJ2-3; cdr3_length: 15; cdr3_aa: CASSQGLVIADTQYF; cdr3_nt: TGTGCCAGCAGCCAAGGACTAGTCATCGCAGATACGCAGTATTTT
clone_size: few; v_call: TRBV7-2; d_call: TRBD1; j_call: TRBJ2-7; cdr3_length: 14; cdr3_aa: CASSPRQGASEQYF; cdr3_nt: TGTGCCAGCAGCCCAAGACAGGGGGCCTCCGAGCAGTACTTC
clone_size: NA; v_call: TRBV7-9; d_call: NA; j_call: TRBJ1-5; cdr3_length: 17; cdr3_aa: CASSRGGAGYSNQPQHF; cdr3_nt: TGTGCCAGCAGCCGTGGGGGGGCAGGCTATAGCAATCAGCCCCAGCATTTT
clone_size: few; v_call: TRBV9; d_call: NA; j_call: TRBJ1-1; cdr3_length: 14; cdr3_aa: CASSSQASLTEAFF; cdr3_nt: TGTGCCAGCAGCTCGCAGGCGTCGCTGACTGAAGCTTTCTTT
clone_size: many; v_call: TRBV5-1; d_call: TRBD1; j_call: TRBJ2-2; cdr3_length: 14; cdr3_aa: CASSLGTGAGELFF; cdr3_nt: TGCGCCAGCAGCTTGGGGACAGGGGCCGGGGAGCTGTTTTTT
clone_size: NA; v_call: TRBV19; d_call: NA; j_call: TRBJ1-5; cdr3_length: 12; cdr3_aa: CASSRLGQTQHF; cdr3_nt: TGTGCCAGTAGTCGCCTAGGACAGACCCAGCATTTT
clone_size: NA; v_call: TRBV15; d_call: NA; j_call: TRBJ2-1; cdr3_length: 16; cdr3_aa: CATSRDRVSAYNEQFF; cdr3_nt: TGTGCCACCAGCAGAGATCGGGTTAGCGCCTACAATGAGCAGTTCTTC
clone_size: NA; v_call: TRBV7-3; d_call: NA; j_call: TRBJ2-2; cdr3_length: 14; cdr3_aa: CASSLSGVTGELFF; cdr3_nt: TGTGCCAGCAGCTTATCAGGGGTCACCGGGGAGCTGTTTTTT
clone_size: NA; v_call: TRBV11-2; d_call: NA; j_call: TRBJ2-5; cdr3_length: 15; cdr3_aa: CASSQGGLASETQYF; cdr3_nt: TGTGCCAGCAGCCAGGGGGGCCTAGCCTCTGAGACCCAGTACTTC
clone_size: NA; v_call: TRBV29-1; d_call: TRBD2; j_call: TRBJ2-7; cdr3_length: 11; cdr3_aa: CSVGLSGGLYF; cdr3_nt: TGCAGCGTTGGCCTGAGCGGGGGGCTTTACTTC
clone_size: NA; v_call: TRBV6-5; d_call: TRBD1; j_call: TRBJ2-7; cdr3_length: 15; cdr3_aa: CASRALGTGRNEQYF; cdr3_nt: TGTGCCAGCAGGGCCTTGGGGACAGGAAGGAACGAGCAGTACTTC
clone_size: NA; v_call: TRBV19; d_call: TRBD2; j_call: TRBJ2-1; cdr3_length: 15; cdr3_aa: CASSIGTSGKYEQFF; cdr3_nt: TGTGCCAGTAGTATCGGGACTAGCGGGAAGTACGAGCAGTTCTTC
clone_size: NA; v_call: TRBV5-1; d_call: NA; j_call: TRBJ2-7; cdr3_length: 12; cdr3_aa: CASSLRGYEQYF; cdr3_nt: TGCGCCAGCAGCTTAAGGGGTTACGAGCAGTACTTC
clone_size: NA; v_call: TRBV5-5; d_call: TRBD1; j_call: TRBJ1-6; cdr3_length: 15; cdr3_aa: CASSLRTGRNSPLHF; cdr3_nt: TGTGCCAGCAGCTTAAGGACAGGGCGTAATTCACCCCTCCACTTT
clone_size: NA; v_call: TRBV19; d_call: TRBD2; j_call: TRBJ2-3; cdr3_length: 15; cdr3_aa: CASSIPSGSIGTQYF; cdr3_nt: TGTGCCAGTAGTATCCCTAGCGGGAGTATAGGAACGCAGTATTTT
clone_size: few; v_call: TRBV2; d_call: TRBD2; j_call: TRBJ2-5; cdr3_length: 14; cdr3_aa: CASSEIAGRETQYF; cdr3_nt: TGTGCCAGCAGTGAAATAGCGGGAAGGGAGACCCAGTACTTC
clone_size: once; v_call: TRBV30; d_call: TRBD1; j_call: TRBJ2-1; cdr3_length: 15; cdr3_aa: CAWSTTGRHYNEQFF; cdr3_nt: TGTGCCTGGAGTACGACAGGGCGACACTACAATGAGCAGTTCTTC
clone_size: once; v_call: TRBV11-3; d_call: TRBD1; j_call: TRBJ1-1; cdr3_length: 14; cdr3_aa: CASSPRQGDTEAFF; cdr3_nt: TGTGCCAGCAGCCCCCGACAGGGAGATACTGAAGCTTTCTTT
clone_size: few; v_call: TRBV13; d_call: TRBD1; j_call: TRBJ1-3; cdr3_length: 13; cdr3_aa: CGSGQHSGNTIYF; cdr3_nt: TGTGGATCGGGACAGCACTCTGGAAACACCATATATTTT
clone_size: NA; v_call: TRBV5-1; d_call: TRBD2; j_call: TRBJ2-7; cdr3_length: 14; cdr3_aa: CASSTSGSPYEQYF; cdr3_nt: TGCGCCAGCAGCACTAGCGGGAGCCCCTACGAGCAGTACTTC
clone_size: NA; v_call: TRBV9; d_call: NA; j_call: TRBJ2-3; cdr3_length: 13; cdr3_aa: CASSVGLTDTQYF; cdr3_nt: TGTGCCAGCAGCGTAGGGCTGACAGATACGCAGTATTTT
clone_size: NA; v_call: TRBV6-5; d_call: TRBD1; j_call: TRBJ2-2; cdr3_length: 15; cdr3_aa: CASRPDRGDTGELFF; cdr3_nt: TGTGCCAGCAGACCTGACAGGGGAGACACCGGGGAGCTGTTTTTT
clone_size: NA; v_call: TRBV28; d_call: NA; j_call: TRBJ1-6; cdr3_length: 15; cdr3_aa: CASSLRLLGRTTLHF; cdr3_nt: TGTGCCAGCAGTTTGAGACTTTTGGGGAGGACAACCCTCCACTTT
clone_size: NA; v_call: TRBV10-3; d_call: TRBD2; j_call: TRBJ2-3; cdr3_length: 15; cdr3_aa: CAITRSGGREDTQYF; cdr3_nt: TGTGCCATCACCCGTAGCGGGGGGCGGGAAGATACGCAGTATTTT
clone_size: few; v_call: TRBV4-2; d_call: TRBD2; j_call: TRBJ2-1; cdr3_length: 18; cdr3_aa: CASSQQGWLAGGPNEQFF; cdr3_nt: TGTGCCAGCAGCCAACAAGGTTGGCTAGCGGGAGGGCCCAATGAGCAGTTCTTC
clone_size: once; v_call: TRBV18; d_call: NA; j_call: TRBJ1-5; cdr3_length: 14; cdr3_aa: CASSPSGVEQPQHF; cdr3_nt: TGTGCCAGCTCACCGTCAGGGGTCGAACAGCCCCAGCATTTT